This T cell receptor (beta chain) was documented in a study of blood T cell repertoires in COVID-19. As processed by the authors: Reference gene primer amplification gave estimated nucleated cell counts. Sequencing used immunoSEQ multiplex PCR; TCRdb keeps in-frame clones, though not all of them. Clone size and V and J calls were adopted from that table, with D and trimming inferred from the DNA. The data hold some 170,000 clones, with more than 75% observed a single time. V was shortened by 2 bases and J by 9 bases, with 14 bases between the two germline ends. Germline V gene sequence: CDR1 SGHTA, CDR2 FQGNSA. The CDR3 covers 15 residues.

This rearrangement joins TRBV7-2 to TRBJ1-6, with D tentatively TRBD1 (5 bases). This TCR came from a woman aged 50 to 60 with active or convalescent COVID-19. The sequencing input was peripheral blood. CDR3 sequence reads: CASSLTEGRGSPLHF. DNA for the CDR3: TGTGCCAGCAGCTTAACCGAGGGGAGGGGTTCACCCCTCCACTTT.